A selection of T cell receptor beta chains follows, all from one sample in a study of cytomegalovirus exposure and HLA in healthy donors. Measured with immunoSEQ multiplex PCR; TCRdb has only the in-frame clones, and not every one. The repertoire consists of 200,000 to 250,000 clones, with approximately 70% occurring once and the leading ten covering 2.6%. Sequencing used PBMCs. The source is a man aged 35-49 years in good health and CMV-seropositive. CDR3s include the opening cysteine and the closing phenylalanine or tryptophan. Fields, in order: clone size, J gene, D gene, V gene, CDR3 DNA, CDR3 protein. A D gene is named only where the DNA matches it firmly. The size field is filled for only some rows; it gives once, few, many or a size class.

>-|TRBJ1-6|-|TRBV7-2
TGTGCCAGCAGCTACCAGATCGACACCGTCTCACCCCTCCACTTT
CASSYQIDTVSPLHF
>-|TRBJ1-2|TRBD1|TRBV6-5
TGTGCCAGCAGTTACTCGAGGACAGGGGAAATAGTCATCACCTTC
CASSYSRTGEIVITF
>few|TRBJ2-1|TRBD2|TRBV6-1
TGTGCCAGCAGGGTTAGCGGGGGCAACAATGAGCAGTTCTTC
CASRVSGGNNEQFF
>-|TRBJ2-3|TRBD2|TRBV4-2
TGTGCCAGCAGCCAAGATGCCGGCGGGGGGGCAAGAGATACGCAGTATTTT
CASSQDAGGGARDTQYF
>once|TRBJ2-3|-|TRBV7-3
TGTGCCAGCAGCTTACGGGGGAGCGATACGCAGTATTTT
CASSLRGSDTQYF
>-|TRBJ2-7|-|TRBV5-6
TGTGCCAGCAGCCGGATCCCTTCAGGGAGGCACTCCTACGAGCAGTACTTC
CASSRIPSGRHSYEQYF
>-|TRBJ1-2|-|TRBV5-1
TGCGCCAGCAGCTTGGGACAGATGGTTAACTATGGCTACACCTTC
CASSLGQMVNYGYTF
>few|TRBJ1-4|-|TRBV2
TGTGCCAGCAGTGACAGGGGCGGGAATGAAAAACTGTTTTTT
CASSDRGGNEKLFF
>-|TRBJ2-7|-|TRBV14
TGTGCCAGCAGTCAACAGGGCGGCCTGTCCTACTACGAGCAGTACTTC
CASSQQGGLSYYEQYF
>-|TRBJ2-2|-|TRBV6-5
TGTGCCAGCAGTACAGGCCGACCCGGGGAGCTGTTTTTT
CASSTGRPGELFF
>few|TRBJ1-2|TRBD1|TRBV5-6
TGTGCAACCAACAAGGGGGCGAGCTATGGCTACACCTTC
CATNKGASYGYTF
>-|TRBJ2-7|-|TRBV6-5
TGTGCCAGCAGTTACTCGAGGGCACACAGTTCCTACGAGCAGTACTTC
CASSYSRAHSSYEQYF
>few|TRBJ2-3|-|TRBV4-2
TGTGCGACCGGGGGTCCCGGCACAGATACGCAGTATTTT
CATGGPGTDTQYF
>-|TRBJ2-7|-|TRBV2
TGTGCCACCGACGCTACAGGGCCCTACGAGCAGTACTTC
CATDATGPYEQYF
>once|TRBJ2-3|-|TRBV6-6
TGTGCCAGCACCCCGGGGGATACGCAGTATTTT
CASTPGDTQYF
>once|TRBJ1-2|-|TRBV5-6
TGTGCCAGCAGATACTCTGGGGGGGCTAACTATGGCTACACCTTC
CASRYSGGANYGYTF
>-|TRBJ2-2|-|TRBV6-6
TGTGCCAGCAGCTTCAGGGACGGGGAGCTGTTTTTT
CASSFRDGELFF
>-|TRBJ1-5|-|TRBV6-1
TGTGCCAGCACTAGTTTTTGGCGGAAGGATCCCCAGCATTTT
CASTSFWRKDPQHF
>few|TRBJ1-4|-|TRBV2
TGTGCCAGCAAGGTCAACAGGAATGAAAAACTGTTTTTT
CASKVNRNEKLFF
>-|TRBJ1-6|-|TRBV5-6
TGTGCCAGCAGCTTGGGGACAAGTGCTTCACCCCTCCACTTT
CASSLGTSASPLHF
>-|TRBJ1-2|-|TRBV6-5
TGTGCCAGCAGTTACGCTGGGGGCGTGGATGGCTACACCTTC
CASSYAGGVDGYTF
>once|TRBJ2-7|TRBD1|TRBV28
TGTGCCAGCAGTTACGCAGGGGGCCAAAACTACGAGCAGTACTTC
CASSYAGGQNYEQYF
>-|TRBJ2-1|TRBD2|TRBV11-3
TGTGCCAGCAGCTTAATTGGGAGGGATGAGCAGTTCTTC
CASSLIGRDEQFF
>-|TRBJ2-1|TRBD1|TRBV6-4
TGTGCCAGCAGTGAAGCAGGGGGCTGGCGCGATGAGCAGTTCTTC
CASSEAGGWRDEQFF
>-|TRBJ2-7|TRBD1|TRBV5-5
TGTGCCAGCAGCTTGGCGGGACAGGGTGTCTACGAGCAGTACTTC
CASSLAGQGVYEQYF
>-|TRBJ1-3|TRBD1|TRBV7-2
TGTGCCAGCAGCGTAGCCCACAGGGGTGGAAACACCATATATTTT
CASSVAHRGGNTIYF
>-|TRBJ2-5|-|TRBV5-1
TGCGCCAGCAGCTTGAATAGCGGACAAGAGACCCAGTACTTC
CASSLNSGQETQYF
>-|TRBJ1-2|TRBD1|TRBV6-5
TGTGCCAGCAGTTGGGACAGGCCCCCTTCGTACTATGGCTACACCTTC
CASSWDRPPSYYGYTF
>once|TRBJ2-3|-|TRBV7-3
TGTGCCAGCAGCCGGGGGACAGATACGCAGTATTTT
CASSRGTDTQYF
>-|TRBJ2-3|TRBD2|TRBV9
TGTGCCAGCAGTGATAGCGGGGGACACACAGATACGCAGTATTTT
CASSDSGGHTDTQYF
>-|TRBJ1-1|-|TRBV6-1
TGTGCCAGCAGTGATTCCCGGTCTGGACAAGGGCGTTCTGAAGCTTTCTTT
CASSDSRSGQGRSEAFF
>-|TRBJ1-2|-|TRBV4-1
TGCGCCAGCAGCCAAGGACAGATCTGGGGCTACACCTTC
CASSQGQIWGYTF
>once|TRBJ1-1|-|TRBV5-5
TGTGCCAGCAGCCTAAGCACTGAAGCTTTCTTT
CASSLSTEAFF
>-|TRBJ2-5|-|TRBV28
TGTGCCAGCAGGAAGGGGAATAGTCAAGAGACCCAGTACTTC
CASRKGNSQETQYF
>-|TRBJ1-1|TRBD1|TRBV5-3
TGTGCCAGAAGCTTGGACGACGACAGGGACTTGAACACTGAAGCTTTCTTT
CARSLDDDRDLNTEAFF
>-|TRBJ2-7|TRBD1|TRBV13
TGTGCCAGCAGCTTACGACAGGGGGCAGGGGAGCAGTACTTC
CASSLRQGAGEQYF
>-|TRBJ1-2|-|TRBV5-6
TGTGCCAGCAGACCGGACAGCGCCTATGGCTACACCTTC
CASRPDSAYGYTF
>few|TRBJ1-2|TRBD1|TRBV28
TGTGCCAACTACGACAGGGCGAGAAGAGGCTACACCTTC
CANYDRARRGYTF
>few|TRBJ1-2|-|TRBV19
TGTGCCAGTACCTCGCCCGGGGTCCTCTATGGCTACACCTTC
CASTSPGVLYGYTF
>once|TRBJ1-5|-|TRBV6-5
TGTGCCAGCAGTTCTCGGGGGGGCGGCCAGCCCCAGCATTTT
CASSSRGGGQPQHF
>-|TRBJ1-1|-|TRBV18
TGTGCCAGCTCACGGACAGAGGACACTGAAGCTTTCTTT
CASSRTEDTEAFF
>few|TRBJ2-7|-|TRBV4-1
TGCGCCAGCAGCCCTCCAAGTGGGACAAGAAACTCCTACGAGCAGTACTTC
CASSPPSGTRNSYEQYF
>-|TRBJ1-6|TRBD1|TRBV5-4
TGTGCCAGCAGCTGGGGGACAGGGGGCATCTATAATTCACCCCTCCACTTT
CASSWGTGGIYNSPLHF
>-|TRBJ1-2|-|TRBV19
TGTGCCAGTAGTCCACGGGAGGAGGACAGCGTCTATGGCTACACCTTC
CASSPREEDSVYGYTF
>once|TRBJ1-2|-|TRBV11-2
TGTGCCAGCAGCGACCTGGGCGGGGGCATTGGTGGCTACACCTTC
CASSDLGGGIGGYTF
>few|TRBJ1-6|-|TRBV10-1
TGCGCCAGCAGTGTGGACAGCTATAATTCACCCCTCCACTTT
CASSVDSYNSPLHF
>-|TRBJ2-6|-|TRBV19
TGTGCCAGTAGTCTGTATTCTGGGGCCAACGTCCTGACTTTC
CASSLYSGANVLTF
>-|TRBJ2-3|-|TRBV13
TGTGCCAGTAGTAGGGGGACAGATACGCAGTATTTT
CASSRGTDTQYF
>-|TRBJ2-5|TRBD2|TRBV4-1
TGCGCCAGCAGCCAGACGGGACTACCAGAGACCCAGTACTTC
CASSQTGLPETQYF